These T cell receptor beta chains were read from a single sample in a study of cytomegalovirus exposure and HLA in healthy donors. Produced via immunoSEQ multiplex PCR; TCRdb's table is partial and in-frame only. Altogether roughly 190,000 clones are present, about four fifths being singletons, with the ten largest covering more than 1.5%. Sequences were obtained from PBMCs. The receptors come from a middle-aged man in good health and CMV-seropositive. CDR3s include the opening cysteine and the closing phenylalanine or tryptophan. The D gene is left open where the match is weak. Part of the rows lack a size; the others show once, few, many or a class for expanded clones.

d_call,clone_size,j_call,v_call,cdr3_aa,cdr3_nt
TRBD2,NA,TRBJ2-7,TRBV14,CASSGLAIYEQYF,TGTGCCAGCAGCGGACTAGCAATCTACGAGCAGTACTTC
TRBD2,NA,TRBJ2-7,TRBV19,CASSTLPNLAGAYEQYF,TGTGCCAGTAGTACACTGCCGAATCTAGCGGGAGCCTACGAGCAGTACTTC
NA,once,TRBJ1-3,TRBV6-1,CASSENFSGNTIYF,TGTGCCAGCAGTGAAAACTTCTCTGGAAACACCATATATTTT
NA,once,TRBJ1-1,TRBV6-1,CAISRTDEAFF,TGTGCCATCTCACGGACAGACGAAGCTTTCTTT
TRBD1,few,TRBJ1-1,TRBV7-9,CASSKGQSNTEAFF,TGTGCCAGCAGCAAGGGACAGAGTAACACTGAAGCTTTCTTT
NA,NA,TRBJ1-1,TRBV14,CASSPIRDFMNTEAFF,TGTGCCAGCAGCCCGATCCGGGACTTCATGAACACTGAAGCTTTCTTT
NA,NA,TRBJ2-7,TRBV7-5,CVRSPRVSYEQYF,TGTGTCAGAAGCCCCCGGGTCTCCTACGAGCAGTACTTC
NA,NA,TRBJ1-3,TRBV19,CASRPWESSGNTIYF,TGTGCCAGTAGGCCCTGGGAGAGCTCTGGAAACACCATATATTTT
TRBD2,NA,TRBJ2-7,TRBV29-1,CSVEVTSATYEQYF,TGCAGCGTTGAAGTGACTAGCGCGACCTACGAGCAGTACTTC
NA,NA,TRBJ1-2,TRBV9,CASSVVSEGGYGYTF,TGTGCCAGCAGCGTAGTGTCCGAGGGTGGCTATGGCTACACCTTC
NA,NA,TRBJ1-1,TRBV18,CASSPTDFEAFF,TGTGCCAGCTCACCGACAGATTTTGAAGCTTTCTTT
NA,NA,TRBJ2-3,TRBV7-8,CASSFEATSTDTQYF,TGTGCCAGCAGCTTTGAGGCTACCAGCACAGATACGCAGTATTTT
NA,NA,TRBJ1-2,TRBV5-1,CASSVQGPGYTF,TGCGCCAGCAGCGTCCAGGGCCCGGGCTACACCTTC
NA,NA,TRBJ2-2,TRBV5-4,CASKLGHSNTGELFF,TGTGCCAGCAAATTAGGACACTCGAACACCGGGGAGCTGTTTTTT
TRBD1,NA,TRBJ1-4,TRBV28,CASSLGDSSNEKLFF,TGTGCCAGCAGTTTAGGGGACAGCTCTAATGAAAAACTGTTTTTT
TRBD2,NA,TRBJ2-2,TRBV7-3,CASSSNRTSGSNTGELFF,TGTGCCAGCAGCTCCAATAGGACTAGCGGGTCGAACACCGGGGAGCTGTTTTTT
NA,NA,TRBJ1-5,TRBV19,CASSISAGGNQPQHF,TGTGCCAGTAGTATATCGGCCGGGGGCAATCAGCCCCAGCATTTT
NA,few,TRBJ1-1,TRBV6-1,CASSEDGVEAFF,TGTGCCAGCAGTGAAGACGGGGTTGAAGCTTTCTTT
NA,NA,TRBJ2-7,TRBV5-1,CASSLANGNEQYF,TGCGCCAGCAGCTTGGCCAACGGGAACGAGCAGTACTTC
TRBD1,NA,TRBJ2-5,TRBV5-1,CASRSGQGAPETQYF,TGCGCCAGCAGGTCGGGACAGGGGGCACCGGAGACCCAGTACTTC
NA,NA,TRBJ1-2,TRBV19,CASSQQGWYGYTF,TGTGCCAGTAGCCAACAGGGTTGGTATGGCTACACCTTC
TRBD2,NA,TRBJ2-2,TRBV7-9,CASSPTSWAGELFF,TGTGCCAGCAGCCCGACTAGCTGGGCCGGGGAGCTGTTTTTT
TRBD1,NA,TRBJ2-3,TRBV7-2,CASSITGGSTDTQYF,TGTGCCAGCAGCATTACAGGGGGGAGCACAGATACGCAGTATTTT
NA,NA,TRBJ2-1,TRBV5-6,CASSLETARNEQFF,TGTGCCAGCAGCTTGGAAACAGCTCGCAATGAGCAGTTCTTC
NA,NA,TRBJ2-3,TRBV14,CASSSTGSGRVFSPDTQYF,TGTGCCAGCAGCTCCACCGGGAGCGGGCGCGTGTTTTCCCCAGATACGCAGTATTTT
NA,few,TRBJ2-5,TRBV6-1,CASSQQPEYQETQYF,TGTGCCAGCAGTCAACAGCCAGAGTACCAAGAGACCCAGTACTTC
TRBD1,NA,TRBJ1-2,TRBV6-5,CASRPGQGAGGYTF,TGTGCCAGCAGACCCGGACAGGGGGCAGGTGGCTACACCTTC
TRBD1,NA,TRBJ1-5,TRBV15,CATSRDLPGTGQPQHF,TGTGCCACCAGCAGAGATCTTCCAGGGACAGGTCAGCCCCAGCATTTT
NA,NA,TRBJ1-2,TRBV5-1,CASSLITNYGYTF,TGCGCCAGCAGCTTAATTACTAACTATGGCTACACCTTC
TRBD2,few,TRBJ2-1,TRBV7-6,CASSLVAGASTNEQFF,TGTGCCAGCAGCTTAGTAGCGGGAGCAAGTACCAATGAGCAGTTCTTC
NA,few,TRBJ1-1,TRBV5-4,CASSVTVNTEAFF,TGTGCCAGCAGCGTCACTGTGAACACTGAAGCTTTCTTT
TRBD1,NA,TRBJ1-2,TRBV2,CASSGDRGPYGYTF,TGTGCCAGCAGCGGGGACAGGGGGCCCTATGGCTACACCTTC
NA,NA,TRBJ1-1,TRBV7-2,CASRKGGEAFF,TGTGCCAGCAGAAAAGGGGGTGAAGCTTTCTTT
NA,NA,TRBJ2-5,TRBV6-5,CASSYNSPQTQYF,TGTGCCAGCAGTTACAACAGCCCCCAAACCCAGTACTTC
TRBD1,NA,TRBJ2-5,TRBV28,CASRKDRGGETQYF,TGTGCCAGCAGGAAGGACAGGGGCGGGGAGACCCAGTACTTC
TRBD1,NA,TRBJ1-5,TRBV28,CATGQFNQPQHF,TGTGCTACGGGACAGTTCAATCAGCCCCAGCATTTT
NA,NA,TRBJ2-7,TRBV6-5,CASSYSRRDEQYF,TGTGCCAGCAGTTACTCGAGGAGGGACGAGCAGTACTTC
TRBD1,NA,TRBJ2-7,TRBV10-3,CATLGQGPYEQYF,TGTGCCACCCTTGGACAGGGACCCTACGAGCAGTACTTC
NA,NA,TRBJ2-7,TRBV5-1,CASSPAGSSYEQYF,TGCGCCAGCAGCCCGGCCGGGAGCTCCTACGAGCAGTACTTC
NA,NA,TRBJ1-1,TRBV5-1,CASTAGGGAGNTEAFF,TGCGCCAGCACGGCAGGCGGGGGCGCGGGGAACACTGAAGCTTTCTTT
NA,NA,TRBJ1-4,TRBV7-9,CASSLGGAGTNEKLFF,TGTGCCAGCAGCTTAGGGGGTGCGGGAACTAATGAAAAACTGTTTTTT
TRBD1,NA,TRBJ1-2,TRBV6-4,CASSAATGYGYTF,TGTGCCAGCAGTGCCGCGACAGGGTATGGCTACACCTTC
TRBD1,NA,TRBJ1-1,TRBV30,CATSRGVGRGAEAFF,TGTGCCACTTCCAGGGGGGTCGGGAGGGGAGCTGAAGCTTTCTTT
TRBD1,NA,TRBJ2-7,TRBV27,CASSLSDRGYGYEQYF,TGTGCCAGCAGTTTATCGGACAGGGGGTATGGCTACGAGCAGTACTTC
NA,NA,TRBJ2-3,TRBV9,CASSVDVASTDTQYF,TGTGCCAGCAGCGTAGATGTAGCAAGCACAGATACGCAGTATTTT
TRBD1,NA,TRBJ2-7,TRBV7-2,CASSLVTGTGGQYF,TGTGCCAGCAGCTTAGTGACAGGGACAGGCGGGCAGTACTTC
NA,NA,TRBJ2-1,TRBV28,CASSLWETGRRRNEQFF,TGTGCCAGCAGTTTATGGGAAACAGGGCGTCGACGCAATGAGCAGTTCTTC
TRBD1,NA,TRBJ1-1,TRBV27,CASSYNSGTANTEAFF,TGTGCCAGCAGTTACAACTCCGGGACAGCGAACACTGAAGCTTTCTTT
NA,NA,TRBJ1-1,TRBV7-2,CASSPVKAGAFF,TGTGCCAGCAGCCCCGTTAAGGCGGGGGCTTTCTTT
NA,NA,TRBJ2-1,TRBV19,CASTPGGSYNEQFF,TGTGCCAGTACGCCCGGGGGCTCCTACAATGAGCAGTTCTTC
NA,few,TRBJ1-1,TRBV6-5,CASSPGGMNTEAFF,TGTGCCAGCAGTCCCGGCGGAATGAACACTGAAGCTTTCTTT
TRBD1,NA,TRBJ2-2,TRBV5-1,CASSTGQNTGEPFF,TGCGCCAGCAGCACGGGACAGAACACCGGGGAGCCGTTTTTT